What follows describes a single T cell receptor beta chain. Its specificity is unknown. TCRdb fed the 5' RACE reads into MiXCR, producing one record per CDR3 protein. The repertoire holds approximately 540,000 distinct CDR3 sequences, with roughly 13% as singletons. The sample is drawn from a study of CD8 T cells in ankylosing spondylitis. Study-level points and caveats: Among TCR beta sequences, a motif of about 8 highly homologous variants appeared characteristic of ankylosing spondylitis blood.

The CDR3 contains 14 residues. Trimming took 4 bases from V and 2 from J, leaving 6 bases between them. Germline V gene data show CDR1 as ENHRY and CDR2 as SYGVKD. The chain uses TRBV10-3 and TRBJ2-6, with D possibly being TRBD2 (5 bases). The sample was blood, either unsorted or a sorted T cell fraction (not recorded which). This receptor was taken from a male donor with ankylosing spondylitis. Here the CDR3 DNA reads TGTGCCATCAGTGCGGGGACTGGGGCCAACGTCCTGACTTTC. It encodes CAISAGTGANVLTF.